These 9 T cell receptor beta chains originate from one sample sequenced in a study of early T cells in non-severe SARS-CoV-2 infection. In TCRdb, the 5' RACE reads were re-called with MiXCR into one record per CDR3 protein. This sample has about 22,000 distinct CDR3 sequences, with about 4% found just once. Sample: whole blood. These receptor sequences come from an adult who was a healthcare worker with PCR-confirmed SARS-CoV-2 infection or an uninfected control (not recorded which).

This clonotype was detected a few times. V is TRBV20-1 and J is TRBJ1-2; D remains ambiguous. Trimming cost V 6 bases and J 0 bases, with 14 bases left between them. The CDR3 has 14 residues. CDR1 and CDR2 from the germline V gene are DFQATT and SNEGSKA (reference sequence). CDR3 sequence: CSAGAAKPNYGYTF. DNA for the CDR3: TGCAGTGCGGGCGCGGCAAAACCTAACTATGGCTACACCTTC.

This clonotype was seen ten or more times. The J gene is TRBJ1-2, the V gene TRBV7-9; D gene ambiguous. The CDR3 covers 13 residues. Trimming stripped 2 bases from V and 5 bases from J, with 9 bases between. Germline V gene lookup returns CDR1 SEHNR and CDR2 FQNEAQ (reference sequence). The CDR3 DNA reads TGTGCCAGCAGCTTAAACCCCTATTATGGCTACACCTTC. Translating it yields CASSLNPYYGYTF.

This clonotype rates as medium-sized. The V call is TRBV7-6, the J call TRBJ1-1, with TRBD1 as a possible D gene (5 bases). V was trimmed by 7 bases and J by 4 bases, leaving 13 bases between them. CDR1 and CDR2 from the germline V gene are SGHVS and FNYEAQ. The CDR3 covers 13 residues. The CDR3 loop is CASTGYGGTEAFF. The CDR3 nucleotides are TGTGCCAGCACCGGGTACGGGGGCACTGAAGCTTTCTTT.

This clonotype appeared many times. V usage is TRBV6-6 and J usage is TRBJ2-3; TRBD2 matches at 9 bases. The CDR3 totals 15 residues. From germline, CDR1 is MNHNY and CDR2 SVGAGI (reference sequence). V gave up 7 bases and J gave up 0 bases; unmatched junction bases: 5. CDR3 in DNA: TGTGCCAGCAAATCTAGCGGGACTAGCACAGATACGCAGTATTTT. Translation: CASKSSGTSTDTQYF.

This clonotype was found many times. The chain has TRBV6-5 and TRBJ2-5; tentative D call: TRBD1 (5 bases). The CDR3 has 13 residues. Germline CDR1 is MNHEY and CDR2 is SVGAGI. Trimming took off 6 bases at V and 5 bases at J, with 13 bases between the two ends. The CDR3 protein is CASRYTSGETQYF. The CDR3 coding sequence is TGTGCCAGCAGGTACACCTCAGGGGAGACCCAGTACTTC.

A remark on this clonotype: The CDR3 does not end in the conserved phenylalanine or tryptophan, so this is likely a read error. The gene calls are TRBV30 and TRBJ2-1, with TRBD1 matching over 8 bases. This CDR3 contains 12 residues. V lost 5 bases to trimming and J lost 8 bases; unmatched junction nucleotides: 5. The germline gives CDR1 GTSNPN, CDR2 SVGIG (reference sequence). In DNA form, the CDR3 reads TGTGCCTGGGGACAGGGCTTCGATGAGCAGTTCATC. It codes for CAWGQGFDEQFI.

This clonotype was counted between two and nine times. V gene TRBV2 combines with J gene TRBJ1-3; 10 positions agree with TRBD1. The CDR3 has 14 amino acids. The V gene's germline CDR1 is SNHLY and CDR2 FYNNEI. The J segment lost 1 base and the V segment lost 6 bases, leaving 0 bases of the junction unmatched. The CDR3 DNA sequence: TGTGCCAGCAGGGACAGGGGGTCTGGAAACACCATATATTTT. It yields the protein CASRDRGSGNTIYF. Based on the CDR3 plus reference TRBV2 and TRBJ1-3, the full variable domain is EPEVTQTPSHQVTQMGQEVILRCVPISNHLYFYWYRQILGQKVEFLVSFYNNEISEKSEIFDDQFSVERPDGSNFTLKIRSTKLEDSAMYFCASRDRGSGNTIYFGEGSWLTVV.

Many counts were recorded for this clonotype. This chain connects TRBV7-3 to TRBJ2-2; the D gene is possibly TRBD1 (5 bases). V was trimmed by 4 bases and J by 8 bases, leaving 8 bases between them. The CDR3 totals 12 residues. Germline CDR1 is SGHTA and CDR2 is FQGTGA. The CDR3 reads CASSSRTGELFF. CDR3 sequence (DNA): TGTGCCAGCAGCTCGCGGACAGGGGAGCTGTTTTTT.

Ten or more counts support this clonotype. This chain connects TRBV19 to TRBJ1-1, with D possibly TRBD1 on 5 matching bases. Germline loops: CDR1 LNHDA, CDR2 SQIVND (reference sequence). The CDR3 has 17 residues. Trimming took off 5 bases at V and 8 bases at J, with 27 bases between the two ends. The CDR3 DNA sequence: TGTGCCAGTAGTGTCTGGGGCAGGACTGCGGCGGGCACCGAAGCTTTCTTT. Translation gives CASSVWGRTAAGTEAFF.